These T cell receptor beta chains were read from a single sample in a study of CD8 T cells in Susac syndrome. TCRdb re-called the immunoSEQ multiplex PCR reads with MiXCR, one entry per CDR3 protein. The sample includes around 150,000 distinct CDR3 sequences, roughly 93% of them seen just once. The sample taken for sequencing was CD4+ T cells from PBMCs. These receptors came from a human donor in good health. Each CDR3 is given with its conserved first and last residue. Each record gives: D gene, J gene, V gene, clone size, CDR3 protein, CDR3 DNA. A D gene is named only where the DNA matches it firmly. Some rows mark clone size as missing; the rest say once, few, many or name a class of expanded clone.

>TRBD1|TRBJ2-1|TRBV7-2|-
CASSLYRGPYNEQFF
TGTGCCAGCAGCCTATACAGGGGTCCCTACAATGAGCAGTTCTTC
>-|TRBJ1-5|TRBV27|-
CASSPYNYNQPQHF
TGTGCCAGCAGCCCATATAACTACAATCAGCCCCAGCATTTT
>TRBD2|TRBJ2-2|TRBV7-3|-
CASSLNGGGNTGELFF
TGTGCCAGCAGCTTAAACGGGGGGGGGAACACCGGGGAGCTGTTTTTT
>-|TRBJ2-3|TRBV12-3/TRBV12-4|-
CASSSERADTQYF
TGTGCCAGCAGCTCCGAGAGAGCAGATACGCAGTATTTT
>-|TRBJ2-1|TRBV5-1|once
CASSLSEGNEQFF
TGCGCCAGCAGCCTGTCTGAGGGGAATGAGCAGTTCTTC
>-|TRBJ1-4|TRBV7-9|-
CASSFDSEKLFF
TGTGCCAGCAGCTTTGACTCTGAAAAACTGTTTTTT
>-|TRBJ2-3|TRBV7-9|-
CASSPAADYTDTQYF
TGTGCCAGCAGCCCAGCAGCGGACTACACAGATACGCAGTATTTT
>-|TRBJ2-5|TRBV5-6|-
CASSFLGPQETQYF
TGTGCCAGCAGCTTTTTGGGGCCCCAAGAGACCCAGTACTTC
>TRBD1|TRBJ2-1|TRBV7-9|-
CASSWEKMTGLVNEQFF
TGTGCCAGCAGCTGGGAGAAGATGACAGGGCTGGTCAATGAGCAGTTCTTC
>-|TRBJ1-5|TRBV6-1|-
CASSEAPQGRPQHF
TGTGCCAGCAGTGAAGCGCCACAGGGTCGGCCCCAGCATTTT
>TRBD1|TRBJ1-5|TRBV5-1|-
CASSVTGKDQPQHF
TGCGCCAGCAGCGTGACAGGGAAGGATCAGCCCCAGCATTTT
>-|TRBJ1-2|TRBV7-2|-
CASSLTRHYGYTF
TGTGCCAGCAGCTTAACCCGGCACTATGGCTACACCTTC
>-|TRBJ1-1|TRBV5-1|-
CASSLGGMNTEAFF
TGTGCCAGCAGTTTGGGGGGGATGAACACTGAAGCTTTCTTT
>-|TRBJ2-7|TRBV20-1|once
CSARREEQYF
TGCAGTGCCCGGAGAGAAGAGCAGTACTTC
>-|TRBJ1-4|TRBV5-1|-
CASSPGQLNGNEKLFF
TGCGCCAGCAGCCCGGGACAATTAAATGGTAATGAAAAACTGTTTTTT
>-|TRBJ2-7|TRBV5-5|-
CASSLDGGGSYEQYF
TGTGCCAGCAGCTTGGACGGGGGAGGTTCCTACGAGCAGTACTTC
>-|TRBJ2-7|TRBV5-1|-
CASTPGGTIVAGEQYF
TGCGCCAGCACCCCAGGCGGGACAATCGTAGCCGGGGAGCAGTACTTC
>-|TRBJ2-1|TRBV20-1|-
CSARTSSYNEQFF
TGCAGTGCTAGAACGAGCTCCTACAATGAGCAGTTCTTC
>-|TRBJ2-7|TRBV12-3/TRBV12-4|once
CASSSGALYEQYF
TGTGCCAGCAGTTCCGGGGCCCTTTACGAGCAGTACTTC
>-|TRBJ1-1|TRBV5-1|-
CASSWGGGMNTEAFF
TGCGCCAGCAGCTGGGGAGGGGGTATGAACACTGAAGCTTTCTTT
>-|TRBJ1-3|TRBV4-2|-
CASRSGSGNTIYF
TGTGCCAGCAGGTCTGGCTCTGGAAACACCATATATTTT
>-|TRBJ1-1|TRBV5-1|-
CASKAQGNTEAFF
TGCGCCAGCAAGGCGCAGGGGAACACTGAAGCTTTCTTT
>-|TRBJ1-1|TRBV6-1|-
CASRRLGGNTEAFF
TGTGCCAGCAGACGATTGGGAGGGAACACTGAAGCTTTCTTT
>-|TRBJ2-5|TRBV2|once
CASTLRGAHQETQYF
TGTGCCAGCACCCTCAGGGGTGCCCACCAAGAGACCCAGTACTTC
>-|TRBJ2-3|TRBV6-6|-
CASSYPGDITDTQYF
TGTGCCAGCAGTTACCCGGGGGACATAACAGATACGCAGTATTTT
>-|TRBJ2-1|TRBV7-2|-
CASSLKAETTYNEQFF
TGTGCCAGCAGCTTGAAAGCGGAGACGACCTACAATGAGCAGTTCTTC
>TRBD1|TRBJ2-2|TRBV7-9|-
CASIRTGSNGELFF
TGTGCCAGCATCCGGACAGGGTCTAACGGGGAGCTGTTTTTT
>TRBD1|TRBJ1-1|TRBV10-3|-
CAISDPTGGKHTEAFF
TGTGCCATCAGTGACCCGACAGGGGGTAAACACACTGAAGCTTTCTTT
>TRBD1|TRBJ1-5|TRBV23-1|-
CARWDSAYSNQPQHF
TGCGCCAGGTGGGACAGTGCTTATAGCAATCAGCCCCAGCATTTT
>TRBD1|TRBJ1-3|TRBV11-2|-
CASTYRGSQDTIYF
TGTGCCAGCACCTACAGGGGGTCTCAGGACACCATATATTTT
>TRBD1|TRBJ1-1|TRBV20-1|once
CSARTGGARTEAFF
TGCAGTGCTAGGACAGGGGGCGCGAGGACTGAAGCTTTCTTT
>-|TRBJ2-5|TRBV6-5|-
CASTTKVGRGTQYF
TGTGCCAGCACCACTAAGGTGGGACGAGGGACCCAGTACTTC